This is a list of T cell receptor beta chains from one sample in a study of T cells in Graves' hyperthyroidism and ophthalmopathy. TCRdb used MiXCR to reprocess the multiplex PCR reads, holding one entry per CDR3 protein. The sample shows some 500,000 distinct CDR3 sequences, around a quarter of them seen only once. The specimen sequenced was blood. These receptors all come from a woman between 25 and 40 years old with Graves' ophthalmopathy. Both conserved end residues are part of each CDR3. D genes are given only for firm matches. Clone size appears in some rows only: once, few, many, or a class for an expanded clone.

size: many; D: NA; V: TRBV6-1; J: TRBJ1-5; DNA: TGTGCCAGCAGTAGCCGGGACAAGGGTAATCAGCCCCAGCATTTT; CDR3: CASSSRDKGNQPQHF
size: NA; D: TRBD1; V: TRBV6-2/TRBV6-3; J: TRBJ2-7; DNA: TGTGCCAGCAGTTATCGGGGACAGATTTTGGAGCAGTACTTC; CDR3: CASSYRGQILEQYF
size: NA; D: NA; V: TRBV4-1; J: TRBJ1-5; DNA: TGCGCCAGCAGCCTACAAAACTTAGGACACGGCAATCAGCCCCAGCATTTT; CDR3: CASSLQNLGHGNQPQHF
size: NA; D: NA; V: TRBV24-1; J: TRBJ1-2; DNA: TGTGCCACCAGTGATACGGACGTTTACTATGGCTACACCTTC; CDR3: CATSDTDVYYGYTF
size: many; D: TRBD1; V: TRBV2; J: TRBJ2-2; DNA: TGTGCCAGCAGGACAGGGGCGCACACCGGGGAGCTGTTTTTT; CDR3: CASRTGAHTGELFF
size: NA; D: TRBD1; V: TRBV12-3/TRBV12-4; J: TRBJ2-2; DNA: TGTGCCAGCAGGTCGACAGGGGCGGCCGGGGAGCTGTTTTTT; CDR3: CASRSTGAAGELFF
size: many; D: TRBD1; V: TRBV6-2/TRBV6-3; J: TRBJ1-2; DNA: TGTGCCAGCAGTTACCCACAGGGGGGAGGCTACACCTTC; CDR3: CASSYPQGGGYTF
size: many; D: NA; V: TRBV12-3/TRBV12-4; J: TRBJ1-1; DNA: TGTGCCAGCAGTAGGGACCACTCAGGAGCTTTCTTT; CDR3: CASSRDHSGAFF
size: NA; D: NA; V: TRBV7-8; J: TRBJ2-5; DNA: TGTGCCAGCAGCTTAGGATTGCGCAGGGGACTTCAAGAGACCCAGTACTTC; CDR3: CASSLGLRRGLQETQYF
size: NA; D: TRBD1; V: TRBV18; J: TRBJ2-5; DNA: TGTGCCAGCTCCCTTCGACAGGGAGAGACCCAGTACTTC; CDR3: CASSLRQGETQYF
size: NA; D: NA; V: TRBV6-1; J: TRBJ1-5; DNA: TGTGCCAGCAGTCCGACCGGGACGGGAATCAATCAGCCCCAGCATTTT; CDR3: CASSPTGTGINQPQHF
size: many; D: TRBD1; V: TRBV9; J: TRBJ1-2; DNA: TGTGCCAGCAGCGCGGAGGGGCAGGGGGATATAGTCCACACCTTC; CDR3: CASSAEGQGDIVHTF
size: NA; D: TRBD1; V: TRBV4-2; J: TRBJ1-2; DNA: TGTGCCAGCAGCCCCAAGGGGACAGAGAACTATGGCTACACCTTC; CDR3: CASSPKGTENYGYTF
size: NA; D: NA; V: TRBV5-6; J: TRBJ1-2; DNA: TGTGCCAGCAGCTTGGGGGATAGGGGCTACACCTTC; CDR3: CASSLGDRGYTF
size: NA; D: NA; V: TRBV29-1; J: TRBJ1-1; DNA: TGCAGCGCCTCACGGGACTTCAACACTGAAGCTTTCTTT; CDR3: CSASRDFNTEAFF
size: few; D: NA; V: TRBV11-2; J: TRBJ2-7; DNA: TGTGCCAGCAGCTTAGATGAAAGCGCTCCCTACGAGCAGTACTTC; CDR3: CASSLDESAPYEQYF
size: few; D: NA; V: TRBV27; J: TRBJ1-2; DNA: TGTGCCAGCAGTTTATATGCGGGAACCTATGGCTACACCTTC; CDR3: CASSLYAGTYGYTF
size: many; D: NA; V: TRBV7-8; J: TRBJ2-7; DNA: TGTGCCAGCACCCTTTCTGAAGAGCAGTACTTC; CDR3: CASTLSEEQYF
size: NA; D: NA; V: TRBV20-1; J: TRBJ2-7; DNA: TGCAGTCTCAAAGCCGGGGCTCTCCACGAGCAGTACTTC; CDR3: CSLKAGALHEQYF
size: few; D: TRBD2; V: TRBV13; J: TRBJ2-5; DNA: TGTGCCAGCAGCTTAGGCCCGGGACTAGCGGGACCAGCGGGTGAGACCCAGTACTTC; CDR3: CASSLGPGLAGPAGETQYF
size: many; D: TRBD1; V: TRBV7-9; J: TRBJ1-2; DNA: TGTGCCAGTTGGAAGACAGGGGACGACTATGGCTACACCTTC; CDR3: CASWKTGDDYGYTF
size: few; D: TRBD2; V: TRBV9; J: TRBJ2-7; DNA: TGTGCCAGCAGCCCTGGACTAGCGGGAGGTCGGGACGAGCAGTACTTC; CDR3: CASSPGLAGGRDEQYF
size: NA; D: NA; V: TRBV6-5; J: TRBJ1-4; DNA: TGTGCCAGCAGTTTACAGGGTCGGGGCGTTGAAAAACTGTTTTTT; CDR3: CASSLQGRGVEKLFF
size: many; D: NA; V: TRBV20-1; J: TRBJ2-5; DNA: TGCAGTGCGCCCGGGAACAGTAAGAACCAAGAGACCCAGTACTTC; CDR3: CSAPGNSKNQETQYF
size: few; D: NA; V: TRBV11-3; J: TRBJ2-2; DNA: TGTGCCAGCAGCCCTCACGGGAACACCGGGGAGCTGTTTTTT; CDR3: CASSPHGNTGELFF
size: few; D: NA; V: TRBV12-3/TRBV12-4; J: TRBJ1-2; DNA: TGTGCCAGCAGTTTGCTTTCGGCCTATGGCTACACCTTC; CDR3: CASSLLSAYGYTF
size: many; D: NA; V: TRBV6-2/TRBV6-3; J: TRBJ2-5; DNA: TGTGCCAGCAGTGACGAAGAGACCCAGTACTTC; CDR3: CASSDEETQYF
size: many; D: NA; V: TRBV20-1; J: TRBJ1-2; DNA: TGCAGTGCTCCCAGACAGAAAGGGCATGGCTACACCTTC; CDR3: CSAPRQKGHGYTF
size: NA; D: NA; V: TRBV4-1; J: TRBJ2-7; DNA: TGCGCCAGCAGCCAAAGGAACGAGCAGTACTTC; CDR3: CASSQRNEQYF
size: many; D: NA; V: TRBV12-3/TRBV12-4; J: TRBJ2-7; DNA: TGTGCCAGCAGTTTAGCGCAAGTCCGTTACGAGCAGTACTTC; CDR3: CASSLAQVRYEQYF
size: many; D: NA; V: TRBV15; J: TRBJ1-2; DNA: TGTGCCACCAGCAGAGTAGGCGGCCAGAACTATGGCTACACCTTC; CDR3: CATSRVGGQNYGYTF
size: many; D: NA; V: TRBV18; J: TRBJ1-1; DNA: TGTGCCAGTACAGAGACAGGGAACACTGAAGCTTTCTTT; CDR3: CASTETGNTEAFF
size: many; D: NA; V: TRBV20-1; J: TRBJ1-1; DNA: TGCAGCGGGGCTGGGGGCACTGAAGCTTTCTTT; CDR3: CSGAGGTEAFF
size: NA; D: NA; V: TRBV15; J: TRBJ1-1; DNA: TGTGCCACCTGGAATAGTTTGAACACTGAAGCTTTCTTT; CDR3: CATWNSLNTEAFF
size: many; D: NA; V: TRBV24-1; J: TRBJ1-5; DNA: TGTGCCACCAGTGATTCGAACAATCAGCCCCAGCATTTT; CDR3: CATSDSNNQPQHF
size: many; D: NA; V: TRBV30; J: TRBJ1-2; DNA: TGTGCCTGGAGTGTACAGCAGGGGCACTACACCTTC; CDR3: CAWSVQQGHYTF
size: NA; D: NA; V: TRBV2; J: TRBJ1-6; DNA: TGTGCCAGCAGTGAACGCAGGGGAGCGGGCAATTCACCCCTCCACTTT; CDR3: CASSERRGAGNSPLHF
size: NA; D: NA; V: TRBV29-1; J: TRBJ2-5; DNA: TGCAGCGTTGAGGGGGGATTAGTGAACCAAGAGACCCAGTACTTC; CDR3: CSVEGGLVNQETQYF
size: NA; D: TRBD1; V: TRBV6-1; J: TRBJ1-5; DNA: TGTGCCAGCAGCCGGACAGGGGCTGGGAAAGATCAGCCCCAGCATTTT; CDR3: CASSRTGAGKDQPQHF
size: many; D: NA; V: TRBV28; J: TRBJ1-5; DNA: TGTGCCAGCAGTTATAGGACGAGGGGCCACGGGGTTAAGCCCCAGCATTTT; CDR3: CASSYRTRGHGVKPQHF
size: once; D: TRBD1; V: TRBV6-5; J: TRBJ2-5; DNA: TGTGCCAGCAGTTACCTCCCGGACAGGGGAGAGACCCAGTACTTC; CDR3: CASSYLPDRGETQYF
size: many; D: NA; V: TRBV9; J: TRBJ1-1; DNA: TGTGCCAGCAGCCCCGAGGCTGGGCCGCGGGAGAACACTGAAGCTTTCTTT; CDR3: CASSPEAGPRENTEAFF
size: few; D: TRBD1; V: TRBV15; J: TRBJ1-2; DNA: TGTGCCACCAGCAGAGGTGTGGAGACAGGGGGCTTGGACTATGGCTACACCTTC; CDR3: CATSRGVETGGLDYGYTF
size: NA; D: NA; V: TRBV29-1; J: TRBJ2-7; DNA: TGCAGCGTTGTTAAGACGGGCGTCCAGGGGAACATCGGTGGCGAGCAGTACTTC; CDR3: CSVVKTGVQGNIGGEQYF
size: many; D: NA; V: TRBV20-1; J: TRBJ1-2; DNA: TGCAGTGCTAGGAGGGGCCAGGCGGAGGGCTACACCTTC; CDR3: CSARRGQAEGYTF
size: many; D: NA; V: TRBV6-1; J: TRBJ1-2; DNA: TGTGCCAGCTCCCCAGGGGATAGCTACGGCTACACCTTC; CDR3: CASSPGDSYGYTF
size: NA; D: TRBD2; V: TRBV7-2; J: TRBJ2-2; DNA: TGTGCCATTGCGGGGGGCGGCGCCGGGGAGCTGTTTTTT; CDR3: CAIAGGGAGELFF
size: NA; D: NA; V: TRBV7-8; J: TRBJ1-2; DNA: TGTGCCAGCAGCTTAGCTCCGGGCAGGGAGGGCGGCTACACCTTC; CDR3: CASSLAPGREGGYTF
size: few; D: TRBD1; V: TRBV19; J: TRBJ1-1; DNA: TGTGCCAGTGGACAGGGTTTTGGCACTGAAGCTTTCTTT; CDR3: CASGQGFGTEAFF
size: NA; D: NA; V: TRBV7-6; J: TRBJ2-7; DNA: TGTGCCAGCAGCTTACTCTCCGGGACAATTGGCTACGAGCAGTACTTC; CDR3: CASSLLSGTIGYEQYF